The 9 T cell receptor beta chains reported below all come from one sample, sequenced in a study of T cell responses to AZD1222 COVID-19 vaccine. Generated by immunoSEQ multiplex PCR, the TCRdb table keeps only in-frame clones and is missing some. The table records some 120,000 clones, 75% to 95% of them present only once. This specimen was peripheral blood, taken on day 0 of AZD1222 vaccination. Receptors originate from an adult in good health.

This clone was counted once. V gene TRBV7-2 combines with J gene TRBJ2-7; 10 bases fit TRBD2. The CDR3 has 15 amino acids. With 1 base clipped from V and 2 bases from J, the junction kept 2 bases outside the gene matches. The germline CDR1 and CDR2 sequences are SGHTA and FQGNSA. The CDR3 loop reads CASSLVLAGTYEQYF. In DNA form, the CDR3 reads TGTGCCAGCAGCTTAGTACTAGCGGGGACCTACGAGCAGTACTTC. The full variable domain, rest sourced from reference TRBV7-2 and TRBJ2-7, is GAGVSQSPSNKVTEKGKDVELRCDPISGHTALYWYRQSLGQGLEFLIYFQGNSAPDKSGLPSDRFSAERTGGSVSTLTIQRTQQEDSAVYLCASSLVLAGTYEQYFGPGTRLTVT.

This clone occurred once. CDR3 nucleotide sequence: TGTGCCAGCAGCTTGGGTGTCGTGACAGGGTGGAAGAACACTGAAGCTTTCTTT. As protein: CASSLGVVTGWKNTEAFF. The chain recombines TRBV5-4 with TRBJ1-1, with 7 bases that match TRBD1. This CDR3 comprises 18 residues. The V gene's germline CDR1 is SGHNT and CDR2 YYREEE (reference sequence). V was clipped by 0 bases and J by 1 base; unmatched bases: 12.

V is TRBV5-1 and J is TRBJ1-3; D not certain. Germline V gives CDR1 SGHRS, CDR2 YFSETQ. The CDR3 sequence is 15 residues long. V lost 1 base and J lost 0, with 8 bases in between. The CDR3 sequence: CASSLYPSSGNTIYF. The CDR3 nucleotides are TGCGCCAGCAGCTTGTACCCGAGCTCTGGAAACACCATATATTTT.

In nucleotides, the CDR3 is TGTGCTAGTGGTTTCCCAAAAAAGACAGGGACAGAGACCGGGGAGCTGTTTTTT. Its protein is CASGFPKKTGTETGELFF. V gene TRBV12-5 combines with J gene TRBJ2-2; 7 nucleotides match TRBD1. The CDR3 sequence is 18 residues long. Germline-derived CDR1 and CDR2 are LGHNT and FRNRAP. V dropped 3 bases and J dropped 5; count of bases not matched to a gene: 15. Variable domain in full (rest from reference TRBV12-5 and TRBJ2-2): DARVTQTPRHKVTEMGQEVTMRCQPILGHNTVFWYRQTMMQGLELLAYFRNRAPLDDSGMPKDRFSAEMPDATLATLKIQPSEPRDSAVYFCASGFPKKTGTETGELFFGEGSRLTVL.

The V gene is TRBV6-5, the J gene TRBJ2-1, with D perhaps matching TRBD2 (6 bases). V was trimmed by 6 bases and J by 2 bases, leaving 14 bases between them. Germline lookup yields CDR1 MNHEY and CDR2 SVGAGI. The CDR3 contains 15 residues. The CDR3 DNA reads TGTGCCAGCAGCTTGAGCGGGCCACCCTACAATGAGCAGTTCTTC. Its translation is CASSLSGPPYNEQFF.

The chain joins TRBV10-3 to TRBJ2-7, with D uncertain. Looked up from germline, CDR1 is ENHRY and CDR2 is SYGVKD. Trimming took off 4 bases at V and 2 bases at J, with 6 bases between the two ends. CDR3 length: 12 amino acids. CDR3 DNA: TGTGCCATCAGTGCCCCGGCCTACGAGCAGTACTTC. Protein product: CAISAPAYEQYF.

This chain links TRBV2 with TRBJ1-2, with 7 bases matching TRBD1. Looked up from germline, CDR1 is SNHLY and CDR2 is FYNNEI. Trimming took 3 bases from V and 4 from J; bases not matched to a gene: 8. The CDR3 covers 15 residues. CDR3 nucleotide sequence: TGTGCCAGCAGTGAGGCGACAGGGCTTACCTATGGCTACACCTTC. The encoded protein is CASSEATGLTYGYTF.

This chain connects TRBV10-3 to TRBJ2-5; tentatively, D is TRBD1 or TRBD2 (5 bases each). V was shortened by 2 bases and J by 2 bases, with 18 bases between the two germline ends. Germline V gene sequence: CDR1 ENHRY, CDR2 SYGVKD. The CDR3 spans 17 residues. The CDR3 region is CAISEVGSPGAQETQYF. The CDR3 nucleotides read TGTGCCATCAGTGAGGTCGGCAGCCCCGGGGCTCAAGAGACCCAGTACTTC.

This chain connects TRBV5-1 to TRBJ1-1; no reliable D call. This CDR3 has 13 residues. V lost 4 bases and J 0 bases, leaving 7 bases between the germline ends. CDR1 is SGHRS, CDR2 YFSETQ, per germline. CDR3 in DNA: TGCGCCAGCAGCCGATCTCTGAACACTGAAGCTTTCTTT. Its translation: CASSRSLNTEAFF.